These 8 T cell receptor beta chains were sequenced from one sample in a study of CD8 T cells in ankylosing spondylitis. MiXCR, run by TCRdb on the 5' RACE reads, gives a single entry per CDR3 protein. The sample records 160,000 or so distinct CDR3 sequences, around a tenth being singletons. The sequenced material came from blood, either unsorted or a sorted T cell fraction (not recorded which). The receptors were gathered from a female donor with ankylosing spondylitis or in good health (not recorded which).

This clonotype was observed a few times. The rearrangement links TRBV19 to TRBJ2-2, with TRBD2 matching over 11 bases. From germline, CDR1 is LNHDA and CDR2 SQIVND (reference sequence). The CDR3 has 14 amino acids. V gave up 6 bases and J gave up 7 bases; unmatched junction bases: 4. This CDR3 is CASSLAGGGGELFF. In nucleotides, the CDR3 is TGTGCCAGTAGCCTAGCGGGAGGAGGCGGGGAGCTGTTTTTT.

This clonotype was seen a handful of times. The rearrangement joins TRBV4-3 to TRBJ2-5, with D perhaps given as TRBD1 or TRBD2 (6 bases each). The CDR3 sequence is 15 residues long. Trimming removed 3 bases at V and 4 bases at J, with 15 bases between. Germline assignment: CDR1 LGHNA and CDR2 YSLEER. The CDR3 reads CASSHTTGARETQYF. As DNA, the CDR3 is TGCGCCAGCAGCCACACCACGGGGGCCCGAGAGACCCAGTACTTC.

This clonotype has only a few counts. This chain joins TRBV11-2 and TRBJ2-5; D possibly uses TRBD1 or TRBD2 (6 bases each). Germline loops: CDR1 SGHAT, CDR2 FQNNGV. V was shortened by 5 bases and J by 0 bases, with 16 bases between the two germline ends. The CDR3 loop spans 16 amino acids. The CDR3 DNA follows: TGTGCCAGCAGCCCCTTGGGGGGCGAATACCAAGAGACCCAGTACTTC. This translates into CASSPLGGEYQETQYF.

The genes are TRBV7-9 and TRBJ1-2; TRBD1 matches 9 bases. The V and J ends lost 1 base and 6 bases, in that order; junction bases with no gene match: 3. Germline CDR1 SEHNR, CDR2 FQNEAQ (reference sequence). The CDR3 consists of 14 residues. The CDR3 protein is CASSLEWDRDGYTF. The CDR3, as DNA: TGTGCCAGCAGCTTAGAGTGGGACAGGGATGGCTACACCTTC.

J is TRBJ2-3 and V is TRBV7-8; 11 positions agree with TRBD2. This CDR3 is built from 17 residues. Germline V gene sequence: CDR1 SGHVS, CDR2 FQNEAQ. V was clipped by 5 bases and J by 7 bases; unmatched bases: 14. The CDR3 is CASSLGELAGGYHTQYF. The CDR3 region has the DNA TGTGCCAGCAGCCTGGGGGAGCTAGCGGGAGGATACCATACGCAGTATTTT.

The V call is TRBV25-1, the J call TRBJ2-3, with TRBD2 matching over 11 bases. The germline V gene encodes CDR1 MGHDK and CDR2 SYGVNS. The CDR3 loop spans 14 amino acids. V dropped 7 bases and J dropped 5; count of bases not matched to a gene: 5. The chain's CDR3 is CASKGSGRVDTQYF. The CDR3 DNA is TGTGCCAGCAAGGGTAGCGGGAGGGTAGATACGCAGTATTTT.

The chain employs TRBV5-6 and TRBJ2-7, with D perhaps TRBD1 (6 bases). CDR1 SGHDT and CDR2 YYEEEE come from the germline V gene. V was clipped by 5 bases and J by 1 base, with 13 bases between them. The CDR3 totals 14 residues. This CDR3 reads CASRRSDRSYEQYF. The CDR3, as DNA: TGTGCCAGCAGGCGAAGCGACAGGTCCTACGAGCAGTACTTC. The full variable domain, rest sourced from reference TRBV5-6 and TRBJ2-7, is DAGVTQSPTHLIKTRGQQVTLRCSPKSGHDTVSWYQQALGQGPQFIFQYYEEEERQRGNFPDRFSGHQFPNYSSELNVNALLLGDSALYLCASRRSDRSYEQYFGPGTRLTVT.

The rearrangement links TRBV12-3 or TRBV12-4 to TRBJ2-5, with TRBD1 matching 11 bases. V lost 6 bases to trimming and J lost 5 bases; unmatched junction nucleotides: 8. CDR3 length equals 15 residues. The chain's CDR3 is CASSSRDRGAETQYF. CDR3 sequence (DNA): TGTGCCAGCAGCAGTCGGGACAGGGGGGCGGAGACCCAGTACTTC.